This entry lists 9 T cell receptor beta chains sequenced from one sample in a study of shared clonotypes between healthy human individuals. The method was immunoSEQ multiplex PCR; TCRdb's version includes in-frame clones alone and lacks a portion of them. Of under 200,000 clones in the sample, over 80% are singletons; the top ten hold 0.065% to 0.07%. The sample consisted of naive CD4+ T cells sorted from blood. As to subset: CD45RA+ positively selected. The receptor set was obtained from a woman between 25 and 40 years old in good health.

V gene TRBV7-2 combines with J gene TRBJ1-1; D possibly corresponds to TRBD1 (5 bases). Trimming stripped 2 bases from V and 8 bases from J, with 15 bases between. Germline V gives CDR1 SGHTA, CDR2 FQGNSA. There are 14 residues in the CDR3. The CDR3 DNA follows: TGTGCCAGCAGCTTAACAGCGGGGCCCGACGAAGCTTTCTTT. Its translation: CASSLTAGPDEAFF. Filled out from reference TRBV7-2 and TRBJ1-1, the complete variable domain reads GAGVSQSPSNKVTEKGKDVELRCDPISGHTALYWYRQSLGQGLEFLIYFQGNSAPDKSGLPSDRFSAERTGGSVSTLTIQRTQQEDSAVYLCASSLTAGPDEAFFGQGTRLTVV.

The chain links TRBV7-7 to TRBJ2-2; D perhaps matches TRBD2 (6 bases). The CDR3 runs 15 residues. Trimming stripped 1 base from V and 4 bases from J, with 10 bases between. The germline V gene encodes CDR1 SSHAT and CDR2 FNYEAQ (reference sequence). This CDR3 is CASSLDGSSTGELFF. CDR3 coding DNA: TGTGCCAGCAGCTTAGACGGGAGTTCCACCGGGGAGCTGTTTTTT.

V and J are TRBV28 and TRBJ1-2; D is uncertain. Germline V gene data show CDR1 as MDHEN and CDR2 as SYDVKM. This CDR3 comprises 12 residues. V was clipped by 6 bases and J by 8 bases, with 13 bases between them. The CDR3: CASSLEWEGYTF. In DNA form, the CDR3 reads TGTGCCAGCAGCCTGGAGTGGGAAGGCTACACCTTC.

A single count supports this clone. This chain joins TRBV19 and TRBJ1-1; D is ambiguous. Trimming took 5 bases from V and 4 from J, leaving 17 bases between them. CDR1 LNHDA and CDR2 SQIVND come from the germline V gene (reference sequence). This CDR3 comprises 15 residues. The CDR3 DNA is TGTGCCAGTAGTGCCCAGAGGGCCCGGGCCACTGAAGCTTTCTTT. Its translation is CASSAQRARATEAFF.

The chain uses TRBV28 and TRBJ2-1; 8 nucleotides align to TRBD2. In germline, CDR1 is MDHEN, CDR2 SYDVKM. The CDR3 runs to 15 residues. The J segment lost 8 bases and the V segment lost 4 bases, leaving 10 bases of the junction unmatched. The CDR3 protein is CASSSTGTSNDEQFF. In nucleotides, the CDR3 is TGTGCCAGCAGTTCTACCGGGACTAGTAACGATGAGCAGTTCTTC.

The CDR3 DNA reads as TGCAGCGGGGCTCGGAACGTGTACGAGCAGTACTTC. Translating it yields CSGARNVYEQYF. The chain recombines TRBV29-1 with TRBJ2-7; D call uncertain. Germline V gives CDR1 SQVTM, CDR2 ANQGSEA. The CDR3 has 12 residues. V was clipped by 7 bases and J by 4 bases, with 14 bases between them.

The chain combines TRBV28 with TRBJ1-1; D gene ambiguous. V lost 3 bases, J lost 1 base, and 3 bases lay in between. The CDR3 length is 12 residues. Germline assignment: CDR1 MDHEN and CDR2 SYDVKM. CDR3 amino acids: CASSFWNTEAFF. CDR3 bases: TGTGCCAGCAGTTTTTGGAACACTGAAGCTTTCTTT.

CDR3 sequence reads: CASSHRESGYTF. The CDR3 DNA sequence: TGTGCCAGTAGTCACAGGGAATCTGGCTACACCTTC. This chain joins TRBV19 and TRBJ1-2, with TRBD1 as a possible D gene (6 bases). Germline assignment: CDR1 LNHDA and CDR2 SQIVND (reference sequence). This CDR3 is built from 12 residues. Trimming removed 5 bases at V and 7 bases at J, with 11 bases between.

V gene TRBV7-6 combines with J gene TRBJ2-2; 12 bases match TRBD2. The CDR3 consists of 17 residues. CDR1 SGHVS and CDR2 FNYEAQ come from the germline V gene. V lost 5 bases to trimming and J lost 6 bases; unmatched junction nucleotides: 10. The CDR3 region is CASSRQTSGSVAGELFF. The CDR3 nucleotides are TGTGCCAGCAGCCGACAGACTAGCGGGAGTGTCGCCGGGGAGCTGTTTTTT.